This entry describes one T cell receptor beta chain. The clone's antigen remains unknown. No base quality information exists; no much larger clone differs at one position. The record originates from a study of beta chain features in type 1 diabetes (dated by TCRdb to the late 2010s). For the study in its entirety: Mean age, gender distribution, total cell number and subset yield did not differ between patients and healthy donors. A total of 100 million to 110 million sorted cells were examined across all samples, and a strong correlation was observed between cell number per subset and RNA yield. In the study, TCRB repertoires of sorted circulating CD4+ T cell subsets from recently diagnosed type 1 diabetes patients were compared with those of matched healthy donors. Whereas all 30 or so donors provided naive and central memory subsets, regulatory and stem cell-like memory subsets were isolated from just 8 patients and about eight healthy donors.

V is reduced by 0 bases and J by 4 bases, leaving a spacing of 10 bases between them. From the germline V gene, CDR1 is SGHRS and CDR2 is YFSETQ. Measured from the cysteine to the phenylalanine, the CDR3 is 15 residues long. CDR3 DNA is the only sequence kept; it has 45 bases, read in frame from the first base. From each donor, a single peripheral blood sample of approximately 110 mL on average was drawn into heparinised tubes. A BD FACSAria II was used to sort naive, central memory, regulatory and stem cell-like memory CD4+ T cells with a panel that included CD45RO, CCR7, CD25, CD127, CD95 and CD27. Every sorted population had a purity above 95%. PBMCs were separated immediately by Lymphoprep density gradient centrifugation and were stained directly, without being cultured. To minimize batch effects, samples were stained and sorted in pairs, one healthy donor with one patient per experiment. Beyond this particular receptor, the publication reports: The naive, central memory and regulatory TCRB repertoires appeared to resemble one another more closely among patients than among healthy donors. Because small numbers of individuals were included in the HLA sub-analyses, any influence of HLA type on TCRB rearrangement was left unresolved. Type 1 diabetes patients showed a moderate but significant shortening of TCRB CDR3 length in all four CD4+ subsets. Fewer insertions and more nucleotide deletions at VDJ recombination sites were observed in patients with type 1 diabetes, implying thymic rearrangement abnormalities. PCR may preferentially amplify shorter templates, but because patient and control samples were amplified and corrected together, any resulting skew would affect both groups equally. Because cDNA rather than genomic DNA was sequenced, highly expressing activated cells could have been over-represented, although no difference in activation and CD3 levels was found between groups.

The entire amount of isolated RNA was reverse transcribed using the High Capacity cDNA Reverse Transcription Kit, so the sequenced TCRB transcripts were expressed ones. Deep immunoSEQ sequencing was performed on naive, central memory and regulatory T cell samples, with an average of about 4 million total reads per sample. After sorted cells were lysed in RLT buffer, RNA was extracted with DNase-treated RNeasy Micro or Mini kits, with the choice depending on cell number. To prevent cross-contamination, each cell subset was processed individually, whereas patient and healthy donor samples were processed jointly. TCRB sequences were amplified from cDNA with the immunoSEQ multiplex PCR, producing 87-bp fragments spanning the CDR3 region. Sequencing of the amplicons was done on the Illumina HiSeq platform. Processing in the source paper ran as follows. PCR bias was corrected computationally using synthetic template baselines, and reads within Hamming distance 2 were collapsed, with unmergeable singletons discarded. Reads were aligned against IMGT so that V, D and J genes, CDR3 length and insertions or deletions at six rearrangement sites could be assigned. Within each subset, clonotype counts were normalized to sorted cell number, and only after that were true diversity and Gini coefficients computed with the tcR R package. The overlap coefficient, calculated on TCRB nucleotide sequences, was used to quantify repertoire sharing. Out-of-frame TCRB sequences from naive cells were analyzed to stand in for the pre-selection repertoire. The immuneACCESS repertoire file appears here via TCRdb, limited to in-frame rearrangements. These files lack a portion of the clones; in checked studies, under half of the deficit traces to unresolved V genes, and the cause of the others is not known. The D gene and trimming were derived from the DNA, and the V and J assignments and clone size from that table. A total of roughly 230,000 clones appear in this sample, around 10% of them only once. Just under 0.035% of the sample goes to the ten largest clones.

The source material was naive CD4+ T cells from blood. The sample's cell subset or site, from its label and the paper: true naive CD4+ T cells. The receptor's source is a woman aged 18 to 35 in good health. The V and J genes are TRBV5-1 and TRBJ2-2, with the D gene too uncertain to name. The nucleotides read TGCGCCAGCAGCTTGGGCTCGCCGAGCACCGGGGAGCTGTTTTTT. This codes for CASSLGSPSTGELFF.